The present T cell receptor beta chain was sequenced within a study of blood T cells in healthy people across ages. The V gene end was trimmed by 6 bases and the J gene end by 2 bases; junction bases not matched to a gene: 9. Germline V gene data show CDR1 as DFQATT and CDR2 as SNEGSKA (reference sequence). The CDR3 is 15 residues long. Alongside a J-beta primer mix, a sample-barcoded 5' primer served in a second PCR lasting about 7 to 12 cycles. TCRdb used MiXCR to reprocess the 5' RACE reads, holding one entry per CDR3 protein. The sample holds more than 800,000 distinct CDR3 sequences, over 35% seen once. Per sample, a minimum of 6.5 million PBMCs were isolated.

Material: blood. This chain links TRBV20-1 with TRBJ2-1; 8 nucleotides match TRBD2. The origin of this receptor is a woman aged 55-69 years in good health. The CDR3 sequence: CSAAESGRTYNEQFF. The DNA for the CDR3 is TGCAGTGCAGCCGAGAGCGGGAGAACCTACAATGAGCAGTTCTTC.